This TCR beta chain originates from a study of vaccination and CD4 T cells after COVID-19 (dated by TCRdb to between 2021 and 2024). With regard to the full study: SARS-CoV-2 positivity had been established in the convalescent patients by nasal swab PCR, and mild disease was recorded in under ten of these patients and severe disease in one. The spike-specific CD4+ TCR repertoire was compared before and after mRNA vaccination in over 9 COVID-19 convalescent patients and several infection-naive healthy vaccine recipients. The convalescent cohort included six males and four females, with two Hispanic individuals, seven Caucasians, two Asians and one multiracial person. Post-vaccine blood samples were collected a median of approximately 68 days after the second vaccine dose, ranging from roughly 12 to 250 days. Post-COVID blood samples from convalescent patients were collected a median of around 100 days after diagnosis, with a range of 35 to 161 days. As controls, cultures received a CEFX viral epitope pool (the positive control), an HIV-1 Nef peptide pool (the negative control), or no peptide at all. Overlapping spike peptide pools from SARS-CoV-2 and from the common cold coronaviruses HCoV-NL63, HCoV-OC43 and HCoV-229E were used as culture stimuli. Participants got two doses of the Pfizer-BioNTech BNT162b2 vaccine (n=8) or two doses of the Moderna mRNA-1273 vaccine (n=2).

Sample treatment or condition, as interpreted from the label and publication: roughly 11-day PBMC culture with coronavirus spike peptide pools or control peptides (ViraFEST assay). The ViraFEST assay, used in the study, expanded antigen-specific T cells with peptide pools and then identified the expanded clonotypes through TCR sequencing. Positive SARS-CoV-2 PCR tests in the convalescent patients dated from March to December 2020, before Alpha, Beta and Delta variants emerged in the United States. PBMCs were cultured at fewer than 2.5 million per well in IMDM supplemented with roughly 5% human AB serum and 9 to 10 IU/ml IL-2, with approximately 11 ug/ml peptide pools added. Half of the culture medium was replaced with fresh IL-2-containing medium on days 3 and 7. Once the cells had been in culture for roughly 10 days, the EasySep CD4+ T cell isolation kit was used to isolate CD4+ T cells by negative selection. PBMCs were separated from whole blood using Ficoll-Paque Plus gradient centrifugation and then either used fresh or cryopreserved at -140C. Culture conditions were generally each tested in triplicate wells.

Looking up the germline V gene (reference sequence) yields CDR1 DFQATT and CDR2 SNEGSKA. V is clipped by 6 bases and J by 4 bases, and the sequence between their germline boundaries is 19 bases long. The CDR3 measures 14 amino acids from cysteine to phenylalanine. The only DNA kept is the CDR3, 42 bases in frame from the first base. The method behind the library was PCR. At the Johns Hopkins FTIC core, DNA from the cultured CD4+ T cells underwent TCR sequencing with the Oncomine TCR Beta short-read assay. The QIAamp micro DNA kit was used to extract genomic DNA from the cultured CD4+ T cells. Oncomine TCR Beta libraries made from cultured CD4+ T cells were pooled using unique dual indexes and sequenced on an Illumina iSeq 100. The study's processing was this. Non-productive sequences were filtered out, and CDR3s that did not start with C, did not end with F or W, or were shorter than 7 amino acids were discarded. The MANAFEST web application identified antigen-specific clonotypes by comparing peptide-stimulated wells against reference wells and other culture wells. To be called positive, a clone needed an FDR below 0.05, an odds ratio above 5, and a productive frequency above 0.1% in at least two of three replicate wells. A clonotype counted as cross-reactive if it showed significant expansion both in the SARS-CoV-2 spike wells and in at least one common cold coronavirus spike condition. Similarity between CDR3 sequences was evaluated in R version 3.6.1 using Levenshtein distances (stringdist) and unrooted phylogenetic trees (ape). TCRdb's own reprocessing of the public reads used fastp at Q25 and MiXCR and kept productive beta chains. Each record represents a unique CDR3 protein, reported with the most common genes and DNA among its rows. The V and J calls and clone size are TCRdb's, not the authors'. This sample has some 10,000 distinct CDR3 sequences in its table, and 55% to 75% of those were observed once. The ten largest clones represent roughly 12% of the sample.

Here is what the overall study found, with its caveats: Among convalescent patients, a median about 86% of the SARS-CoV-2-reactive clones seen after vaccination appeared only after vaccination, which suggests priming specific to the vaccine. The median count of SARS-CoV-2-reactive clonotypes went up from around 23 after infection to 38 after vaccination, although the change was not significant. The number of convalescent patients in the study was relatively small, and the study did not examine early timepoints following natural infection. In convalescent patients, nearly all vaccine-specific clones (304 of 307) were found to be mono-reactive for SARS-CoV-2 spike rather than cross-reactive with common cold coronaviruses.

Turning to this clonotype: Its antigen is currently not known. The input lacks base qualities; no much larger clone sits a single base away.

Sample: cultured CD4+ T cells from blood, taken after SARS-CoV-2 vaccination. The rearrangement combines TRBV20-1 with TRBJ2-7, with no confidently assigned D gene. The source is a human donor with COVID-19. The CDR3 amino acid sequence is: CSAPNQDGIYEQYF. At the DNA level, the sequence is TGCAGTGCACCCAACCAGGACGGAATATACGAGCAGTACTTC.